One sample yielded the 9 T cell receptor beta chains listed below, sequenced in a study of CD8 T cells in Susac syndrome. With random hexamers, 0.5 to 1 ug RNA was reverse transcribed. Each CDR3 protein gets one entry after TCRdb re-called the immunoSEQ multiplex PCR reads with MiXCR. This sample yields under 200,000 distinct CDR3 sequences, of which roughly 94% are seen a single time; approximately 0.11% belongs to the top ten. The sequencing input was CD4+ T cells from PBMCs. The receptors shown here come from a human donor with Susac syndrome.

For the CDR3, the DNA is TGTGCCAGCAGCTTAGGTCGGGCCCCAGATACGCAGTATTTT. Encoded protein: CASSLGRAPDTQYF. The rearrangement joins TRBV7-6 to TRBJ2-3; D is uncertain. V lost 1 base and J 4 bases, leaving 9 bases between the germline ends. Looked up from germline, CDR1 is SGHVS and CDR2 is FNYEAQ. The CDR3 is made up of 14 amino acids.

The DNA of the CDR3 is TGTGCCTGGAGTGTCGGGACATCTGAAGAGACCCAGTACTTC. It encodes CAWSVGTSEETQYF. The chain uses TRBV30 and TRBJ2-5; the D gene is possibly TRBD1 (6 bases). This CDR3 has 14 amino acids. V gave up 0 bases and J gave up 3 bases, with 11 bases separating them. Germline-derived CDR1 and CDR2 are GTSNPN and SVGIG (reference sequence).

The V and J genes are TRBV29-1 and TRBJ2-7, with unresolved D. With 4 bases removed from V and 3 bases from J, the gap between germline ends came to 10 bases. Germline loops: CDR1 SQVTM, CDR2 ANQGSEA. The CDR3 has 12 amino acids. CDR3 sequence: CSVAATVYEQYF. The CDR3 DNA is TGCAGCGTTGCAGCGACGGTCTACGAGCAGTACTTC.

This clonotype was seen just once. This chain connects TRBV20-1 to TRBJ1-4, with D possibly being TRBD1 (5 bases). In germline, CDR1 is DFQATT, CDR2 SNEGSKA (reference sequence). V was cut by 3 bases and J by 3 bases, with 11 bases left in between. The CDR3 runs to 14 residues. Written as DNA, the CDR3 is TGCAGTGCTAGTGAGGGGCATGCTAATGAAAAACTGTTTTTT. Residues: CSASEGHANEKLFF.

The rearrangement joins TRBV5-1 to TRBJ1-2, with 9 positions matching TRBD1. J lost 3 bases, V lost 3 bases, and 6 bases had no gene match. The germline CDR1 and CDR2 sequences are SGHRS and YFSETQ. The CDR3 totals 15 residues. The chain's CDR3 is CASSSPGQGHYGYTF. CDR3 in DNA: TGCGCCAGCAGCTCCCCGGGACAGGGTCACTATGGCTACACCTTC. Full variable domain (remainder filled in from reference TRBV5-1 and TRBJ1-2): KAGVTQTPRYLIKTRGQQVTLSCSPISGHRSVSWYQQTPGQGLQFLFEYFSETQRNKGNFPGRFSGRQFSNSRSEMNVSTLELGDSALYLCASSSPGQGHYGYTFGSGTRLTVV.

The genes are TRBV7-3 and TRBJ1-1, with D hard to call. Germline lookup yields CDR1 SGHTA and CDR2 FQGTGA. Trimming stripped 5 bases from V and 0 bases from J, with 16 bases between. This CDR3 spans 16 amino acids. CDR3 residues: CASSRRQQSMNTEAFF. In nucleotides, the CDR3 is TGTGCCAGCAGCCGTAGGCAACAATCTATGAACACTGAAGCTTTCTTT.

The chain uses TRBV5-1 and TRBJ2-1; D call uncertain. This CDR3 spans 16 amino acids. The germline V gene has CDR1 SGHRS and CDR2 YFSETQ. The ends were cut back, 2 bases at V and 8 bases at J, with 20 bases in the middle. The CDR3, as DNA: TGCGCCAGCAGCTTAAGGGCGCGGTTGGATGGGGATGAGCAGTTCTTC. This gives the protein CASSLRARLDGDEQFF.

The CDR3 DNA is TGCGCCAGCAGCGGTTCGGGACAGAAAGAGACCCAGTACTTC. Its protein is CASSGSGQKETQYF. The chain is built from TRBV5-1 and TRBJ2-5, with 7 positions matching TRBD1. With V trimmed by 4 bases and J by 3 bases, 6 bases remained unmatched. Per germline, CDR1 SGHRS and CDR2 YFSETQ. The CDR3 is 14 amino acids.

The gene calls are TRBV20-1 and TRBJ1-1; 8 bases line up with TRBD1. The CDR3 consists of 14 residues. Losses at the gene ends were 0 bases for V and 11 bases for J; bases not matched to a gene: 11. Germline V gene sequence: CDR1 DFQATT, CDR2 SNEGSKA (reference sequence). CDR3 in amino acids: CSARDPDRAVGAFF. The CDR3 nucleotides read TGCAGTGCTAGAGACCCGGACAGGGCGGTAGGCGCTTTCTTT.